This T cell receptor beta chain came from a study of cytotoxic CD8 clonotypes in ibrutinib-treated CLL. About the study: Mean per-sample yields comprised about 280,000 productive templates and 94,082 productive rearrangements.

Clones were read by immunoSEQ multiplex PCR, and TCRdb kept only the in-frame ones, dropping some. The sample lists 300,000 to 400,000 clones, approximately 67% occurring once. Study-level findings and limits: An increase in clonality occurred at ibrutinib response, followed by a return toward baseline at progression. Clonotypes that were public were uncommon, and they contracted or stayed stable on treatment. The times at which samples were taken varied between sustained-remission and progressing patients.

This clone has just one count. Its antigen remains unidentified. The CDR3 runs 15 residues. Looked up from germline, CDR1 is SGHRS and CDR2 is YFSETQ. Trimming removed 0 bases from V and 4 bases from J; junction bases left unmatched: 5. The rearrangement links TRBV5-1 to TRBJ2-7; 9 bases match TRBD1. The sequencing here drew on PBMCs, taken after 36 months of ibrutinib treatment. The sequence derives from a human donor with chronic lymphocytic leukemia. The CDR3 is CASSLVTGGPYEQYF. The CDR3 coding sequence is TGCGCCAGCAGCTTGGTTACAGGGGGCCCGTACGAGCAGTACTTC.